The 32 T cell receptor beta chains presented below share a single source sample, sequenced in a study of Ad26.COV2.S vaccination and SARS-CoV-2 variants. Treatment reported: roughly 20 received Ad26.COV2.S at low or high dose, single or two shots; several received placebo; per-sample allocation not given. Collection of samples fell on day 63 after the first vaccine or placebo injection. Using immunoSEQ multiplex PCR, the repertoire was profiled, and TCRdb retains in-frame clones only, with some absent. This sample has about 370,000 clones; 88% occur once, and the top ten carry roughly 3%. Sequenced here: peripheral blood, sampled in a trial of Ad26.COV2.S vaccine versus placebo. The origin of the receptors is a person between 18 and 60 years old who received the Ad26.COV2.S COVID-19 vaccine or a placebo.

This clone has only one observation. The CDR3 region is CASSLLSYSNQPQHF. Here the CDR3 DNA reads TGTGCCAGCAGCTTACTATCTTATAGCAATCAGCCCCAGCATTTT. The V gene is TRBV7-8, the J gene TRBJ1-5; D gene uncertain. V gave up 2 bases and J gave up 0 bases, with 8 bases separating them. From germline, CDR1 is SGHVS and CDR2 FQNEAQ. The CDR3 has 15 residues.

The chain recombines TRBV5-1 with TRBJ2-3; D is tentatively TRBD1 or TRBD2 (5 bases each). This CDR3 is 15 amino acids long. Germline V gene sequence: CDR1 SGHRS, CDR2 YFSETQ. V lost 0 bases to trimming and J lost 0 bases, with 8 bases between them. This CDR3 is CASSLVGASTDTQYF. The CDR3 DNA sequence: TGCGCCAGCAGCTTGGTCGGGGCTAGCACAGATACGCAGTATTTT.

The chain links TRBV30 to TRBJ2-7, with D possibly TRBD2 on 6 matching bases. Between the trimmed V and J ends, which lost 0 bases and 4 bases, there was a span of 10 bases. This CDR3 contains 13 residues. Germline assignment: CDR1 GTSNPN and CDR2 SVGIG (reference sequence). CDR3 DNA sequence: TGTGCCTGGAGTGTAACGGGACTGTACGAGCAGTACTTC. Its translation is CAWSVTGLYEQYF.

The CDR3 is CASSQQGRNTEAFF. The CDR3 DNA reads TGTGCCAGTTCCCAACAGGGAAGGAACACTGAAGCTTTCTTT. The chain combines TRBV19 with TRBJ1-1; perhaps TRBD1 as D (6 bases). V lost 8 bases to trimming and J lost 1 base, with 14 bases between them. The CDR3 has 14 amino acids. Germline V gene lookup returns CDR1 LNHDA and CDR2 SQIVND (reference sequence).

The chain employs TRBV29-1 and TRBJ2-7; 12 bases map to TRBD1. Germline loops: CDR1 SQVTM, CDR2 ANQGSEA. Germline trimming cut 1 base from V and 5 bases from J; bases unmatched to any gene: 3. The CDR3 runs 14 residues. The CDR3 DNA follows: TGCAGCGTTGAAGGGGGACAGGGGGCTAACGAGCAGTACTTC. This encodes CSVEGGQGANEQYF.

This chain joins TRBV13 and TRBJ2-6, with TRBD1 matching over 8 bases. CDR1 is PRHDT, CDR2 FYEKMQ, per germline (reference sequence). V lost 3 bases to trimming and J lost 1 base; unmatched junction nucleotides: 8. This CDR3 region has 18 residues. CDR3 region: CASSFRGQGYSGANVLTF. The CDR3 coding sequence is TGTGCCAGCAGCTTCCGAGGACAGGGCTATTCTGGGGCCAACGTCCTGACTTTC.

J is TRBJ2-3 and V is TRBV5-1, with D perhaps TRBD1 (5 bases). The CDR3 has 16 amino acids. The germline V gene encodes CDR1 SGHRS and CDR2 YFSETQ. Trimming removed 0 bases at V and 6 bases at J, with 17 bases between. The chain's CDR3 is CASSLEAQGFTDTQYF. The CDR3 DNA reads TGCGCCAGCAGCTTGGAGGCCCAGGGTTTTACCGATACGCAGTATTTT.

This clone was detected only a few times. The V call is TRBV2, the J call TRBJ1-5, with D maybe TRBD1 (6 bases). The ends were cut back, 5 bases at V and 5 bases at J, with 16 bases in the middle. The CDR3 is made up of 15 amino acids. CDR1 is SNHLY and CDR2 is FYNNEI in the germline V gene. The CDR3 sequence is CASSLRAQGYQPQHF. The CDR3 DNA follows: TGTGCCAGCAGTCTACGGGCCCAGGGGTATCAGCCCCAGCATTTT.

The CDR3 DNA follows: TGTGCCAGCAGCTTAGAGGGGGCTAGCGGGGCTGGTGAGCAGTTCTTC. Amino acid sequence: CASSLEGASGAGEQFF. The rearrangement joins TRBV11-3 to TRBJ2-1; 9 positions match TRBD2. CDR3 length: 16 residues. With V trimmed by 0 bases and J by 9 bases, 9 bases remained unmatched. Germline V gives CDR1 SGHNT, CDR2 YENEEA.

The gene calls are TRBV5-1 and TRBJ2-1; 8 bases are shared with TRBD1. This CDR3 is built from 16 residues. The V segment lost 4 bases and the J segment 10 bases; nucleotides outside the gene matches: 16. From germline, CDR1 is SGHRS and CDR2 YFSETQ. In DNA form, the CDR3 reads TGCGCCAGCAGCCTAATCTCCGGGACAGGTGAGGTCGAGCAGTTCTTC. This encodes CASSLISGTGEVEQFF.

The rearrangement joins TRBV30 to TRBJ1-1; D remains ambiguous. This CDR3 spans 14 amino acids. Trimming removed 0 bases from V and 3 bases from J, with 11 bases in between. The germline gives CDR1 GTSNPN, CDR2 SVGIG (reference sequence). The DNA of the CDR3 is TGTGCCTGGAGTGTATCGGTTCGGGACACTGAAGCTTTCTTT. Translation gives CAWSVSVRDTEAFF.

V is TRBV18 and J is TRBJ1-2; tentatively, D is TRBD1 (5 bases). The CDR3 is 16 amino acids. V dropped 0 bases and J dropped 4 bases, with 15 bases sitting between them. The germline V gene encodes CDR1 KGHSH and CDR2 LQKENI. CDR3 coding DNA: TGTGCCAGCTCACCACCGGGGGGAAGGGGCATCTATGGCTACACCTTC. Its translation: CASSPPGGRGIYGYTF.

The CDR3 coding sequence is TGTGCCAGCAGTTATCAGCCGAACACTGAAGCTTTCTTT. It encodes CASSYQPNTEAFF. The chain links TRBV6-5 to TRBJ1-1; D not resolved. Germline-derived CDR1 and CDR2 are MNHEY and SVGAGI. The CDR3 has 13 residues. V gave up 3 bases and J gave up 1 base, with 6 bases separating them.

The chain combines TRBV6-1 with TRBJ1-5, with D hard to call. The germline gives CDR1 MNHNS, CDR2 SASEGT. The CDR3 contains 13 residues. The ends were cut back, 3 bases at V and 2 bases at J, with 5 bases in the middle. The CDR3 sequence is CASSDGGNQPQHF. The CDR3 DNA follows: TGTGCCAGCAGTGATGGGGGCAATCAGCCCCAGCATTTT.

DNA for the CDR3: TGTGCCAGCAGCCCCAACCGACGGCCCTTATTTAATGAAAAACTGTTTTTT. Residues: CASSPNRRPLFNEKLFF. The chain couples TRBV5-5 to TRBJ1-4; D is ambiguous. Germline V gene lookup returns CDR1 SGHKS and CDR2 YYEKEE (reference sequence). Trimming took 4 bases from V and 4 from J, leaving 20 bases between them. The CDR3 covers 17 residues. Full variable domain (outside the CDR3, taken from reference TRBV5-5 and TRBJ1-4): DAGVTQSPTHLIKTRGQQVTLRCSPISGHKSVSWYQQVLGQGPQFIFQYYEKEERGRGNFPDRFSARQFPNYSSELNVNALLLGDSALYLCASSPNRRPLFNEKLFFGSGTQLSVL.

The chain has TRBV27 and TRBJ2-1; no firm D call. The CDR3 spans 16 residues. The V gene's germline CDR1 is MNHEY and CDR2 SMNVEV (reference sequence). The V end lost 3 bases, the J end lost 8 bases, and 20 bases lay between the germline ends. CDR3 residues: CASSFSTASIVDEQFF. In DNA, the CDR3 is TGTGCCAGCAGTTTTTCAACAGCTTCGATTGTCGATGAGCAGTTCTTC.

The chain couples TRBV4-1 to TRBJ2-3, with a tentative D call TRBD2 (6 bases). The V and J ends lost 1 base and 4 bases respectively, with 9 bases between them. From germline, CDR1 is MGHRA and CDR2 YSYEKL. This CDR3 has 14 amino acids. The CDR3 region is CASSQVSSADTQYF. CDR3 bases: TGCGCCAGCAGCCAAGTGTCTAGCGCAGATACGCAGTATTTT.

This sequence joins TRBV18 and TRBJ2-3; D call uncertain. Trimming pared 1 base from V and 7 bases from J, leaving 18 bases between. From germline, CDR1 is KGHSH and CDR2 LQKENI. The CDR3 totals 16 residues. The CDR3 DNA sequence: TGTGCCAGCTCACCACAGGGCGTGGGTAGTGAAAATACGCAGTATTTT. This gives the protein CASSPQGVGSENTQYF.

This clone is a singleton in its sample. The chain carries TRBV2 and TRBJ2-3; unclear D gene. The germline V and J ends were trimmed by 6 bases and 7 bases, with 11 bases remaining between them. Germline V gene sequence: CDR1 SNHLY, CDR2 FYNNEI. The CDR3 runs to 12 residues. The CDR3 nucleotides are TGTGCCAGCAGCTACGATTCGAATACGCAGTATTTT. It translates to CASSYDSNTQYF.

The chain employs TRBV10-3 and TRBJ2-5; D possibly corresponds to TRBD1 (6 bases). This CDR3 is 13 amino acids long. V lost 7 bases to trimming and J lost 2 bases, with 11 bases between them. Germline V gene data show CDR1 as ENHRY and CDR2 as SYGVKD. The CDR3 loop reads CAINGGPQETQYF. For the CDR3, the DNA is TGTGCCATCAATGGGGGCCCACAAGAGACCCAGTACTTC.

The rearrangement uses TRBV6-1 and TRBJ2-4, with D possibly matching TRBD1 (6 bases). Looked up from germline, CDR1 is MNHNS and CDR2 is SASEGT. CDR3 size: 13 residues. Trimming removed 3 bases at V and 8 bases at J, with 11 bases between. DNA for the CDR3: TGTGCCAGCAGTGATAGCAGGGGAGACATTCAGTACTTC. It specifies CASSDSRGDIQYF.

The chain joins TRBV7-2 to TRBJ1-5; D not certain. Germline V CDR1 and CDR2: SGHTA, FQGNSA. The CDR3 loop spans 15 amino acids. V gave up 1 base and J gave up 0 bases, with 7 bases separating them. The CDR3 protein is CASSLVAVSNQPQHF. CDR3 DNA: TGTGCCAGCAGCTTAGTGGCGGTTAGCAATCAGCCCCAGCATTTT.

The chain has TRBV5-5 and TRBJ1-2, with 9 bases aligning to TRBD1. Germline lookup yields CDR1 SGHKS and CDR2 YYEKEE (reference sequence). The CDR3 runs to 15 residues. The ends lost 2 bases at V and 5 bases at J; junction bases unmatched: 7. The CDR3 loop reads CASSFSGQGNYGYTF. The CDR3 DNA reads as TGTGCCAGCAGCTTCTCGGGACAGGGAAATTATGGCTACACCTTC.

The chain is built from TRBV7-2 and TRBJ1-1; possible D gene TRBD1, 5 bases. CDR1 is SGHTA, CDR2 FQGNSA, per germline. Between the trimmed V and J ends, which lost 5 bases and 2 bases, there was a span of 18 bases. The CDR3 has 16 amino acids. The CDR3 DNA reads as TGTGCCAGCAGCCTGGGGATAGGACACTTAAACACTGAAGCTTTCTTT. Encoded protein: CASSLGIGHLNTEAFF.

The rearrangement links TRBV12-3 or TRBV12-4 to TRBJ1-2; the D is unclear. CDR3 length: 13 amino acids. Trimming removed 5 bases from V and 1 base from J, with 8 bases in between. The CDR3 here is CASSDPFNYGYTF. In DNA form, the CDR3 reads TGTGCCAGCAGTGATCCGTTTAACTATGGCTACACCTTC.

The chain carries TRBV9 and TRBJ2-2; D may correspond to TRBD1 or TRBD2 (6 bases each). CDR3 size: 15 residues. The germline CDR1 and CDR2 sequences are SGDLS and YYNGEE. Trimming pared 0 bases from V and 9 bases from J, leaving 15 bases between. The CDR3 reads CASSVEGLGGRELFF. The CDR3 nucleotides are TGTGCCAGCAGCGTAGAAGGCTTGGGGGGCCGGGAGCTGTTTTTT. Looking up the rest from reference TRBV9 and TRBJ2-2 gives the full variable domain: DSGVTQTPKHLITATGQRVTLRCSPRSGDLSVYWYQQSLDQGLQFLIQYYNGEERAKGNILERFSAQQFPDLHSELNLSSLELGDSALYFCASSVEGLGGRELFFGEGSRLTVL.

J is TRBJ2-3 and V is TRBV5-1; TRBD2 aligns across 10 bases. Per germline, CDR1 SGHRS and CDR2 YFSETQ. Unmatched junction bases numbered 10, after V lost 1 base and J lost 2 bases. The CDR3 extends over 18 amino acids. For the CDR3, the DNA is TGCGCCAGCAGCTTGAGCAGCGGGGGGGCTCGTACCACAGATACGCAGTATTTT. It codes for CASSLSSGGARTTDTQYF.

This chain uses TRBV5-1 with TRBJ2-4; D is possibly TRBD1 (5 bases). The ends were cut back, 0 bases at V and 8 bases at J, with 9 bases in the middle. The CDR3 extends over 13 amino acids. CDR1 and CDR2 from the germline V gene are SGHRS and YFSETQ. The CDR3 DNA reads as TGCGCCAGCAGCTTGGCAGGGTGGGACATTCAGTACTTC. It codes for CASSLAGWDIQYF.

J is TRBJ2-1 and V is TRBV19; D gene unclear. This CDR3 region has 11 residues. Trimming cost V 3 bases and J 7 bases, with 4 bases left between them. From germline, CDR1 is LNHDA and CDR2 SQIVND (reference sequence). The CDR3 nucleotides are TGTGCCAGTAGTATCGTTAATGAGCAGTTCTTC. It specifies CASSIVNEQFF.

This chain links TRBV2 with TRBJ1-1; D gene ambiguous. Trimming took 4 bases from V and 5 from J, leaving 17 bases between them. Per the germline V gene, CDR1 is SNHLY and CDR2 is FYNNEI. The CDR3 length is 15 residues. The CDR3 spells CASSVQSSVTTEAFF. The CDR3 DNA reads TGTGCCAGCAGTGTTCAGTCATCGGTCACTACTGAAGCTTTCTTT.

J is TRBJ1-2 and V is TRBV7-9; a weak D match, TRBD1 (5 bases). The CDR3 length is 12 residues. V lost 1 base and J 8 bases, leaving 8 bases between the germline ends. Germline CDR1 and CDR2: SEHNR and FQNEAQ (reference sequence). CDR3 residues: CASSLDQGGYTF. Written as DNA, the CDR3 is TGTGCCAGCAGCTTAGATCAGGGAGGCTACACCTTC. Combining the CDR3 with reference TRBV7-9 and TRBJ1-2 gives the whole variable domain DTGVSQNPRHKITKRGQNVTFRCDPISEHNRLYWYRQTLGQGPEFLTYFQNEAQLEKSRLLSDRFSAERPKGSFSTLEIQRTEQGDSAMYLCASSLDQGGYTFGSGTRLTVV.

The J gene is TRBJ2-7, the V gene TRBV7-8, with no clear D. In germline, CDR1 is SGHVS, CDR2 FQNEAQ. Trimming cost V 4 bases and J 3 bases, with 4 bases left between them. CDR3 size: 11 residues. The CDR3, as DNA: TGTGCCAGCAGCTCGTACTACGAGCAGTACTTC. Translation gives CASSSYYEQYF. The whole variable domain, filled in from reference TRBV7-8 and TRBJ2-7, reads GAGVSQSPRYKVAKRGQDVALRCDPISGHVSLFWYQQALGQGPEFLTYFQNEAQLDKSGLPSDRFFAERPEGSVSTLKIQRTQQEDSAVYLCASSSYYEQYFGPGTRLTVT.